The clone carrying this T cell receptor (beta chain) was seen only a few times. Its antigen is undetermined. TCR beta CDR3 region amplification was performed from RNA transcripts. The study used the HTBI primer set for a first-round RT-PCR of the TCR CDR3. TCRdb called the multiplex PCR reads again in MiXCR, with one record for every CDR3 protein. The data show hundreds of thousands of distinct CDR3 sequences, with over 12% seen just once and about 21% held by the top ten. These data are taken from a study of T cells in Graves' hyperthyroidism and ophthalmopathy. Looking at the study overall: Pretreatment peripheral blood was obtained at initial diagnosis. Findings and caveats of the study: The model anticipated ophthalmopathy a median approximately six months pre-onset.

This CDR3 region has 16 residues. Trimming shortened V by 4 bases and J by 0 bases, and 13 bases separated the two germline ends. CDR1 and CDR2 from the germline V gene are MNHEY and SMNVEV (reference sequence). Based on clinical symptoms, serum thyroxine and TRAb, thyroid ultrasound and orbital computed tomography, diagnoses were reached. The specimen sequenced was blood. This chain joins TRBV27 and TRBJ2-1; the D gene is possibly TRBD2 (6 bases). The sequence was collected from an older woman with Graves' ophthalmopathy. CDR3 sequence (DNA): TGTGCCAGCAGTTGGGCTAGCGAGAGCTCCTACAATGAGCAGTTCTTC. This codes for CASSWASESSYNEQFF.